Each of the 14 T cell receptor beta chains below was sequenced from the same sample in a study of blood T cell repertoires in COVID-19. The protocol was immunoSEQ multiplex PCR, while the TCRdb copy is restricted to in-frame clones and leaves out a portion. The sample has some 260,000 clones; 65% to 85% are singletons. The sample consisted of peripheral blood. The receptors were gathered from a woman aged 35 to 49 with active or convalescent COVID-19.

This clone was detected once. J is TRBJ1-5 and V is TRBV5-6; 9 positions agree with TRBD1. Germline V gives CDR1 SGHDT, CDR2 YYEEEE. The CDR3 is 14 amino acids. V shed 4 bases, J shed 6 bases, and the junction held 5 bases outside the gene matches. CDR3 protein: CASSGNRGRQPQHF. Here the CDR3 DNA reads TGTGCCAGCAGCGGTAACAGGGGGCGTCAGCCCCAGCATTTT.

The genes are TRBV30 and TRBJ1-4; tentative D call: TRBD1 (6 bases). The CDR3 extends over 13 amino acids. The germline V and J ends were trimmed by 8 bases and 14 bases, with 24 bases remaining between them. Germline CDR1 and CDR2: GTSNPN and SVGIG (reference sequence). CDR3 region: CAGGGRGDQGLFF. CDR3 in DNA: TGTGCCGGGGGGGGACGGGGGGACCAGGGGCTGTTTTTT.

V usage is TRBV5-1 and J usage is TRBJ1-2, with D perhaps TRBD1 (5 bases). This CDR3 is 15 amino acids long. Trimming took off 6 bases at V and 0 bases at J, with 15 bases between the two ends. Germline CDR1 reads SGHRS; CDR2 reads YFSETQ. The CDR3 loop is CASMPFGGANYGYTF. The CDR3 DNA reads as TGCGCCAGCATGCCCTTTGGAGGGGCTAACTATGGCTACACCTTC.

This chain joins TRBV4-2 and TRBJ1-1; the match to TRBD1 covers 9 bases. Germline V gene data show CDR1 as LGHNA and CDR2 as YNFKEQ. V lost 2 bases to trimming and J lost 1 base; unmatched junction nucleotides: 2. The CDR3 sequence is 15 residues long. The CDR3 DNA follows: TGTGCCAGCAGCCAAATGGGACAGGGGAACACTGAAGCTTTCTTT. It is translated as CASSQMGQGNTEAFF.

This chain links TRBV27 with TRBJ2-7; possible D gene TRBD1, 7 bases. Germline lookup yields CDR1 MNHEY and CDR2 SMNVEV (reference sequence). This CDR3 is 16 amino acids long. V was trimmed by 5 bases and J by 1 base, leaving 18 bases between them. CDR3 loop: CASSPTKTGRSYEQYV. The CDR3 nucleotides read TGTGCCAGCAGTCCGACAAAGACAGGGAGGTCCTACGAGCAGTACGTC.

The chain combines TRBV19 with TRBJ1-3; D might be TRBD1 (6 bases). The CDR3 contains 14 residues. Germline V gives CDR1 LNHDA, CDR2 SQIVND (reference sequence). Trimming took 9 bases from V and 2 from J, leaving 14 bases between them. CDR3 sequence (DNA): TGTGCCAGCAGCTCTGCAGGGGCTGGAAACACCATATATTTT. Encoded protein: CASSSAGAGNTIYF.

There are a few counts of this clone. The chain couples TRBV11-1 to TRBJ2-7; the D gene is possibly TRBD2 (5 bases). The ends were cut back, 1 base at V and 5 bases at J, with 6 bases in the middle. The CDR3 has 12 residues. Germline values: CDR1 SGHAT, CDR2 FQDESV (reference sequence). As DNA, the CDR3 is TGTGCCAGCAGCTTAGACGGGGACGAGCAGTACGTC. Translation: CASSLDGDEQYV.

V gene TRBV5-6 combines with J gene TRBJ1-6; 7 nucleotides line up with TRBD1. V lost 4 bases, J lost 8 bases, and 9 bases stayed unmatched. Germline V gene data show CDR1 as SGHDT and CDR2 as YYEEEE. CDR3 length: 15 residues. The CDR3, as DNA: TGTGCCAGCAGCCGCAGCGCAGGGGGACATTCACCCCTCCACTTT. Protein: CASSRSAGGHSPLHF.

This chain joins TRBV7-9 and TRBJ1-6, with a tentative D call TRBD1 (6 bases). V lost 5 bases and J 2 bases, leaving 16 bases between the germline ends. This CDR3 region has 17 residues. Germline V gene sequence: CDR1 SEHNR, CDR2 FQNEAQ (reference sequence). This CDR3 is CASSLGFNRAYNSPLHF. For the CDR3, the DNA is TGTGCCAGCAGCCTGGGATTCAACAGGGCCTATAATTCACCCCTCCACTTT.

The V and J genes are TRBV5-1 and TRBJ1-1; 9 bases map to TRBD1. CDR1 and CDR2 from the germline V gene are SGHRS and YFSETQ. The length of the CDR3 is 15 residues. J gave up 6 bases and V 4 bases, and 10 bases lay outside the gene matches. The CDR3 DNA reads TGCGCCAGCAGCGGACCGGGACAGGGAATATCTGAAGCTTTCTTT. It yields the protein CASSGPGQGISEAFF.

The chain links TRBV10-2 to TRBJ1-2; a weak D match, TRBD1 (5 bases). Germline V CDR1 and CDR2: WSHSY, SAAADI. CDR3 size: 14 residues. V was shortened by 0 bases and J by 3 bases, with 8 bases between the two germline ends. The CDR3 DNA sequence: TGCGCCAGCAGTGAGTCTGCCAGGGACTATGGCTACACCTTC. This codes for CASSESARDYGYTF.

This CDR3 is CASSLVGLEQPQHF. The CDR3, as DNA: TGCGCCAGCAGCTTGGTAGGTTTGGAGCAGCCCCAGCATTTT. This chain uses TRBV5-1 with TRBJ1-5; no clear D. From germline, CDR1 is SGHRS and CDR2 YFSETQ. The CDR3 contains 14 residues. V lost 0 bases and J lost 7, with 11 bases in between.

The CDR3 DNA sequence: TGTGCCAGTAGTGCCGCGGGGGGGCGCGGTCGTCAAGAGACCCAGTACTTC. Amino acids: CASSAAGGRGRQETQYF. The chain couples TRBV19 to TRBJ2-5; 9 bases agree with TRBD2. The CDR3 totals 17 residues. The junction had 12 bases not matched to a gene; V was cut back by 5 bases and J by 2 bases. Germline-derived CDR1 and CDR2 are LNHDA and SQIVND (reference sequence).

The chain is built from TRBV5-1 and TRBJ2-2; TRBD1 agrees at 8 bases. CDR1 is SGHRS, CDR2 YFSETQ, per germline. This CDR3 spans 13 amino acids. J gave up 7 bases and V 2 bases, and 1 base lay outside the gene matches. CDR3 protein: CASSFGQGGELFF. CDR3 in DNA: TGCGCCAGCAGCTTCGGACAGGGCGGGGAGCTGTTTTTT.